The TCR beta chain described here comes from a study of T cells in Graves' hyperthyroidism and ophthalmopathy. Study observations and caveats: Most thyroid clonotypes expanded above 0.001 were also detected in blood.

This clonotype was counted many times. The antigen is not known. It was considered stable Graves' hyperthyroidism when ophthalmopathy did not progress within 18 months. Each patient was aged 18 to 65 and had newly diagnosed hyperthyroidism of under 2 months' duration. CDR3 length: 17 residues. With 5 bases removed from V and 5 bases from J, the gap between germline ends came to 24 bases. Germline V gene lookup returns CDR1 MDHEN and CDR2 SYDVKM. Amplified TCR beta CDR3 regions came from RNA transcripts. RT-PCR in the first round (using the HTBI primer set) targeted the TCR CDR3. Each CDR3 protein is one row after TCRdb ran MiXCR on the multiplex PCR reads. The sample includes roughly 180,000 distinct CDR3 sequences, over 15% of them seen just once.

The specimen was blood. V and J are TRBV28 and TRBJ1-1; D ambiguous. This clonotype was obtained from a woman in her forties or fifties with Graves' hyperthyroidism. CDR3 in amino acids: CASSLIQMPSQRTEAFF. The CDR3, as DNA: TGTGCCAGCAGTCTAATTCAGATGCCTAGTCAGAGGACTGAAGCTTTCTTT.